The 22 T cell receptor beta chains reported below all come from one sample, sequenced in a study of CD8 T cells in Susac syndrome. Reverse transcription used about 0.5 to 1 ug RNA and random hexamers. A single record per CDR3 protein comes from TCRdb applying MiXCR to the immunoSEQ multiplex PCR reads. The sample shows 100,000 to 150,000 distinct CDR3 sequences, 90% to 95% of them seen only once. Input material: CD4+ T cells from PBMCs. Receptors originate from a human donor with multiple sclerosis.

The chain links TRBV5-1 to TRBJ2-2; D not certain. Deletions cut 0 bases from V and 7 bases from J, with 7 bases between. This CDR3 contains 13 residues. CDR1 and CDR2 from the germline V gene are SGHRS and YFSETQ. The CDR3 DNA follows: TGCGCCAGCAGCTTGGAAGCACTCGGGGAGCTGTTTTTT. This gives the protein CASSLEALGELFF.

The V and J genes are TRBV7-2 and TRBJ2-3; possible D gene TRBD2, 5 bases. Trimming stripped 4 bases from V and 0 bases from J, with 17 bases between. The CDR3 consists of 17 residues. Germline V gene data show CDR1 as SGHTA and CDR2 as FQGNSA. The CDR3 spells CASSSLLGAESTDTQYF. CDR3 sequence (DNA): TGTGCCAGCAGCTCCCTTCTCGGAGCGGAGAGCACAGATACGCAGTATTTT.

The chain recombines TRBV28 with TRBJ1-5, with 7 bases matching TRBD1. V lost 7 bases and J lost 1; bases outside the gene matches: 4. Germline V lookup: CDR1 MDHEN, CDR2 SYDVKM. The CDR3 runs to 14 residues. As DNA, the CDR3 is TGTGCCAGCATCTCAGGGGGAAGCAATCAGCCCCAGCATTTT. Translated: CASISGGSNQPQHF.

The chain employs TRBV27 and TRBJ2-7; 7 bases are shared with TRBD1. Trimming at V came to 1 base and at J to 4 bases, leaving 7 bases not matched to a gene. Germline loops: CDR1 MNHEY, CDR2 SMNVEV (reference sequence). There are 15 residues in the CDR3. CDR3 in amino acids: CASSLYGTAPYEQYF. CDR3 DNA: TGTGCCAGCAGTTTATACGGGACAGCGCCTTACGAGCAGTACTTC.

This sequence joins TRBV19 and TRBJ2-1, with D possibly TRBD2 on 6 matching bases. Germline V lookup: CDR1 LNHDA, CDR2 SQIVND (reference sequence). Trimming cost V 5 bases and J 1 base, with 12 bases left between them. There are 15 residues in the CDR3. DNA of the CDR3: TGTGCCAGTAGTGTTAGCGGATTTTCCTACAATGAGCAGTTCTTC. It yields the protein CASSVSGFSYNEQFF.

The chain has TRBV12-3 or TRBV12-4 and TRBJ2-7; 7 bases map to TRBD2. The J segment lost 3 bases and the V segment lost 6 bases, leaving 8 bases of the junction unmatched. The CDR3 length is 14 residues. The CDR3 sequence: CASSPAGTNYEQYF. The CDR3 DNA reads as TGTGCCAGCAGCCCGGCCGGGACTAACTACGAGCAGTACTTC.

The genes are TRBV30 and TRBJ1-5; D is ambiguous. V was pared by 2 bases and J by 2 bases, with 13 bases between. This CDR3 is built from 15 residues. The germline gives CDR1 GTSNPN, CDR2 SVGIG (reference sequence). The CDR3 here is CAWSKIIGRNQPQHF. The CDR3 DNA reads as TGTGCCTGGAGTAAGATCATTGGGCGCAATCAGCCCCAGCATTTT. Full variable domain (rest looked up from reference TRBV30 and TRBJ1-5): SQTIHQWPATLVQPVGSPLSLECTVEGTSNPNLYWYRQAAGRGLQLLFYSVGIGQISSEVPQNLSASRPQDRQFILSSKKLLLSDSGFYLCAWSKIIGRNQPQHFGDGTRLSIL.

The chain recombines TRBV30 with TRBJ1-5, with a weak D call TRBD1 (5 bases). Germline V gives CDR1 GTSNPN, CDR2 SVGIG (reference sequence). This CDR3 comprises 11 residues. The germline V and J ends were trimmed by 5 bases and 7 bases, with 9 bases remaining between them. In DNA form, the CDR3 reads TGTGCCTGGGGGACGGGGCAGCCCCAGCATTTT. Protein product: CAWGTGQPQHF. The variable domain in full, with the rest retrieved from reference TRBV30 and TRBJ1-5, is SQTIHQWPATLVQPVGSPLSLECTVEGTSNPNLYWYRQAAGRGLQLLFYSVGIGQISSEVPQNLSASRPQDRQFILSSKKLLLSDSGFYLCAWGTGQPQHFGDGTRLSIL.

The chain couples TRBV5-4 to TRBJ1-2; D call uncertain. Germline CDR1 is SGHNT and CDR2 is YYREEE (reference sequence). The CDR3 has 12 amino acids. V was pared by 4 bases and J by 3 bases, with 7 bases between. The CDR3 DNA reads as TGTGCCAGCAGCCTGACCGACTATGGCTACACCTTC. Translating it yields CASSLTDYGYTF.

The rearrangement uses TRBV19 and TRBJ2-3; D could derive from TRBD1 or TRBD2 (6 bases each). This CDR3 spans 16 amino acids. Germline V lookup: CDR1 LNHDA, CDR2 SQIVND (reference sequence). Trimming pared 1 base from V and 2 bases from J, leaving 13 bases between. The DNA of the CDR3 is TGTGCCAGTAGTATAGGGGGGCGGAGGGACACAGATACGCAGTATTTT. It codes for CASSIGGRRDTDTQYF.

The chain links TRBV7-9 to TRBJ2-6; D gene unclear. Germline V gene data show CDR1 as SEHNR and CDR2 as FQNEAQ (reference sequence). Trimming left V 5 bases short and J 0 bases short, with 8 bases between. The CDR3 spans 15 residues. DNA of the CDR3: TGTGCCAGCAGCCCCCCGAACTCTGGGGCCAACGTCCTGACTTTC. The encoded protein is CASSPPNSGANVLTF.

The rearrangement joins TRBV12-3 or TRBV12-4 to TRBJ1-2; tentative D call: TRBD1 (5 bases). CDR3 size: 16 residues. The ends were cut back, 5 bases at V and 1 base at J, with 17 bases in the middle. The chain's CDR3 is CASSLTGRRLNYGYTF. The CDR3 DNA follows: TGTGCCAGCAGTCTAACGGGACGCCGGCTTAACTATGGCTACACCTTC.

The genes are TRBV7-2 and TRBJ2-1; 7 bases map to TRBD2. Germline V CDR1 and CDR2: SGHTA, FQGNSA. V was clipped by 5 bases and J by 5 bases; unmatched bases: 12. The CDR3 contains 16 residues. CDR3 protein: CASSLSRLAANNEQFF. The CDR3 nucleotides are TGTGCCAGCAGCCTGAGCAGGCTAGCGGCAAACAATGAGCAGTTCTTC.

This clonotype has a single count. The rearrangement uses TRBV5-4 and TRBJ1-2, with D possibly being TRBD1 (5 bases). The germline V gene encodes CDR1 SGHNT and CDR2 YYREEE (reference sequence). The ends were cut back, 2 bases at V and 0 bases at J, with 8 bases in the middle. The length of the CDR3 is 14 residues. CDR3 sequence: CASSFTGANYGYTF. CDR3 bases: TGTGCCAGCAGCTTTACAGGAGCTAACTATGGCTACACCTTC.

The chain couples TRBV12-3 or TRBV12-4 to TRBJ1-6, with D maybe TRBD1 (5 bases). The CDR3 has 15 amino acids. Trimming shortened V by 1 base and J by 5 bases, and 9 bases separated the two germline ends. The CDR3: CASSLVWGNNSPLHF. In DNA form, the CDR3 reads TGTGCCAGCAGTTTAGTATGGGGGAATAATTCACCCCTCCACTTT.

This chain links TRBV12-3 or TRBV12-4 with TRBJ2-2, with a weak D call TRBD2 (5 bases). This CDR3 has 17 residues. Trimming took 3 bases from V and 7 from J, leaving 21 bases between them. In DNA, the CDR3 is TGTGCCAGCAGTTTTAGAGGGCAGCCGACCAGTGGCGGGGAGCTGTTTTTT. Residues: CASSFRGQPTSGGELFF.

V usage is TRBV29-1 and J usage is TRBJ1-2; 7 positions agree with TRBD1. The length of the CDR3 is 12 residues. In germline, CDR1 is SQVTM, CDR2 ANQGSEA. With 7 bases clipped from V and 2 bases from J, the junction kept 4 bases outside the gene matches. CDR3 coding DNA: TGCAGCGCCGCGGGACAGAACTATGGCTACACCTTC. Protein sequence: CSAAGQNYGYTF.

This rearrangement joins TRBV20-1 to TRBJ2-2; the D gene is possibly TRBD2 (7 bases). This CDR3 is 13 amino acids long. In germline, CDR1 is DFQATT, CDR2 SNEGSKA (reference sequence). The V and J ends lost 5 bases and 7 bases respectively, with 14 bases between them. DNA of the CDR3: TGCAGTGCTCCTAAGAGGGGGGGCGGGGAGCTGTTTTTT. Protein sequence: CSAPKRGGGELFF.

CDR3 loop: CASSLGWNQPQHF. The CDR3, as DNA: TGTGCCAGCAGCTTAGGATGGAATCAGCCCCAGCATTTT. The genes are TRBV7-9 and TRBJ1-5; D not resolved. The CDR3 runs 13 residues. With 1 base removed from V and 4 bases from J, the gap between germline ends came to 5 bases. Germline V gene data show CDR1 as SEHNR and CDR2 as FQNEAQ (reference sequence).

About this clonotype itself: The germline gene is not matched at one end of the junction; a read error may be the cause. The CDR3 protein is CASSLNPGGDKETQYF. The CDR3 nucleotides read TGTGCTAGCAGCTTAAACCCAGGGGGGGACAAAGAGACCCAGTACTTC. V gene TRBV7-7 combines with J gene TRBJ2-5; D might be TRBD1 or TRBD2, each matching 7 bases. The CDR3 has 16 amino acids. Germline CDR1 SSHAT, CDR2 FNYEAQ (reference sequence).

This clonotype was found once. The chain couples TRBV19 to TRBJ2-5; 7 bases are shared with TRBD1. This CDR3 is 15 amino acids long. The V gene's germline CDR1 is LNHDA and CDR2 SQIVND (reference sequence). V was clipped by 4 bases and J by 1 base; unmatched bases: 6. CDR3 nucleotide sequence: TGTGCCAGTAGTACCCATCGGACAGGCCAAGAGACCCAGTACTTC. Amino acids: CASSTHRTGQETQYF.

The count of this clonotype is one. The chain carries TRBV12-5 and TRBJ2-3; perhaps TRBD1 as D (6 bases). V lost 5 bases and J 2 bases, leaving 17 bases between the germline ends. CDR1 and CDR2 from the germline V gene are LGHNT and FRNRAP. The CDR3 runs 16 residues. Here the CDR3 reads CASGPRDTTYTDTQYF. DNA for the CDR3: TGTGCTAGTGGTCCTCGGGACACCACCTACACAGATACGCAGTATTTT. The full variable domain, in which reference TRBV12-5 and TRBJ2-3 provide the parts outside the CDR3, is DARVTQTPRHKVTEMGQEVTMRCQPILGHNTVFWYRQTMMQGLELLAYFRNRAPLDDSGMPKDRFSAEMPDATLATLKIQPSEPRDSAVYFCASGPRDTTYTDTQYFGPGTRLTVL.